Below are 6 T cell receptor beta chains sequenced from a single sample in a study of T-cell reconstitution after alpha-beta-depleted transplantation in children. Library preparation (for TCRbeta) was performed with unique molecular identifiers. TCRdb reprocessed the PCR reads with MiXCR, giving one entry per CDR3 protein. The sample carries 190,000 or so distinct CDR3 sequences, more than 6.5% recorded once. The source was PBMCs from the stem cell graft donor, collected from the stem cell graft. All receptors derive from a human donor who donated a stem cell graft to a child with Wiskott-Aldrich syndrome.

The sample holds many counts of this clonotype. The CDR3 DNA reads as TGCAGTGCTGTAAAAATCCTAGCGGGGGGCCAAGAGACCCAGTACTTC. It specifies CSAVKILAGGQETQYF. This chain joins TRBV20-1 and TRBJ2-5; TRBD2 matches at 11 bases. With V trimmed by 5 bases and J by 1 base, 9 bases remained unmatched. Germline assignment: CDR1 DFQATT and CDR2 SNEGSKA (reference sequence). The CDR3 sequence is 16 residues long.

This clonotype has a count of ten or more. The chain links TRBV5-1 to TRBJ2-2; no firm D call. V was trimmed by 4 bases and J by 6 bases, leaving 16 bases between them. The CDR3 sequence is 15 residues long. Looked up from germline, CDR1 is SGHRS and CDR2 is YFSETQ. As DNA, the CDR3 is TGCGCCAGCAGCCTAGGTGGAGTTTTCGCCGGGGAGCTGTTTTTT. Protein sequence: CASSLGGVFAGELFF.

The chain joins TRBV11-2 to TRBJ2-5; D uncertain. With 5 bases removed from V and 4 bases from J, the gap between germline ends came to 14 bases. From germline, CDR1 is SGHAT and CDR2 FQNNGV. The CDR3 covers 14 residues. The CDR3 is CASSPGLFRETQYF. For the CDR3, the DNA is TGTGCCAGCAGCCCCGGGTTATTCCGAGAGACCCAGTACTTC.

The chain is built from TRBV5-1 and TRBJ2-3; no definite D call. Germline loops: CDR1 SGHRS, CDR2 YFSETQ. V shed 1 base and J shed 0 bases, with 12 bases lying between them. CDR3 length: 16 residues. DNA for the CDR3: TGCGCCAGCAGCTTGTCGGAGATTACTAGCACAGATACGCAGTATTTT. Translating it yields CASSLSEITSTDTQYF.

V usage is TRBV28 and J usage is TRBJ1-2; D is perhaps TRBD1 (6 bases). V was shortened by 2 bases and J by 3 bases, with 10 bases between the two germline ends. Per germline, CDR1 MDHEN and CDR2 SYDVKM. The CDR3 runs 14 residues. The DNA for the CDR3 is TGTGCCAGCAGTTTAGGGGGGCACGACTATGGCTACACCTTC. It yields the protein CASSLGGHDYGYTF.

CDR3 nucleotide sequence: TGCAGTGCCGAAACGACTAGCGGGGGATACAATGAGCAGTTCTTC. Its protein product is CSAETTSGGYNEQFF. The chain joins TRBV20-1 to TRBJ2-1; 12 bases map to TRBD2. The CDR3 is 15 residues long. Germline assignment: CDR1 DFQATT and CDR2 SNEGSKA (reference sequence). With V trimmed by 6 bases and J by 4 bases, 7 bases remained unmatched.